The next 24 T cell receptor beta chains were all read from a single sample in a study of tumor-infiltrating lymphocytes in primary liver carcinoma. Both RNA and DNA were isolated together from about 21-30 mg of bulk tissue that had not been sorted. From approximately 0.5 ug of total RNA, TCR beta-specific cDNA was reverse-transcribed using a constant-region primer. Construction of TCR beta libraries relied on three successive nested multiplex PCR rounds employing slightly modified ARM-PCR. A C-beta reverse primer and TRBV1-TRBV30 forward primers served in each of the first two PCR rounds, at ten to eleven cycles apiece. TCRdb re-derived calls from the multiplex PCR reads in MiXCR, one entry per CDR3 protein. This sample yields 150,000 to 200,000 distinct CDR3 sequences, of which approximately 86% are seen a single time; around 18% belongs to the top ten. The source material was tumor tissue from primary liver carcinoma. These receptors all come from a man aged 35 to 55 with primary liver carcinoma and hepatitis B virus infection.

The gene calls are TRBV12-3 or TRBV12-4 and TRBJ2-7, with a possible D match to TRBD1 (5 bases). V was clipped by 6 bases and J by 3 bases, with 18 bases between them. This CDR3 is built from 15 residues. The CDR3 sequence is CASRHIQQELYEQYF. Written as DNA, the CDR3 is TGTGCCAGCAGACATATACAACAGGAGCTCTACGAGCAGTACTTC.

Of note for this clonotype: Just one base apart from a much larger clone, this may be a read error. The chain employs TRBV5-1 and TRBJ2-1; D is unclear. The CDR3 runs to 14 residues. Per the germline V gene, CDR1 is SGHRS and CDR2 is YFSETQ. The DNA of the CDR3 is TGCTCCAGCAGCTTGGAACTGCAGCGAAATGAGCAGTTCTTC. This encodes CSSSLELQRNEQFF.

Points on this clonotype: Compared with germline, one end of the junction differs, possibly owing to a read error. V and J are TRBV4-1 and TRBJ1-5; D uncertain. Germline V CDR1 and CDR2: MGHRA, YSYEKL. The CDR3 loop spans 18 amino acids. CDR3 loop: CACSQDVSRSLLNRPQHF. The CDR3 DNA reads TGCGCCTGCAGCCAAGATGTGTCGAGATCACTACTCAATCGGCCCCAGCATTTT.

With respect to this clonotype: A read error may account for a junction end that differs from germline. Here the CDR3 DNA reads TGTACCAGCTGTCCCCCAGGACTTAGCAATCAGCTCCAGCATTTT. Translating gives CTSCPPGLSNQLQHF. V and J are TRBV28 and TRBJ1-5, with no clear D. Germline CDR1 MDHEN, CDR2 SYDVKM. The CDR3 contains 15 residues.

This rearrangement joins TRBV4-2 to TRBJ1-4; perhaps TRBD1 as D (5 bases). This CDR3 is built from 16 residues. Germline lookup yields CDR1 LGHNA and CDR2 YNFKEQ. The CDR3 loop is CANSQQAAWANEKLFF. The CDR3 coding sequence is TGTGCAAACAGCCAACAGGCGGCGTGGGCCAATGAAAAACTGTTTTTT.

With regard to this clonotype: No conserved phenylalanine or tryptophan is present at the end of the CDR3, so a read error is the likely explanation. This sequence joins TRBV29-1 and TRBJ2-2, with a possible D match to TRBD2 (5 bases). Germline V CDR1 and CDR2: SQVTM, ANQGSEA. This CDR3 has 11 residues. The ends were cut back, 7 bases at V and 7 bases at J, with 10 bases in the middle. CDR3 nucleotides: TGCAGCGCCAAGGAGGACGGGGAGCTGTTTCTT. Residues: CSAKEDGELFL.

The chain joins TRBV5-1 to TRBJ1-1; the match to TRBD1 covers 8 bases. The length of the CDR3 is 15 residues. The germline V gene encodes CDR1 SGHRS and CDR2 YFSETQ. Losses at the gene ends were 8 bases for V and 2 bases for J; bases not matched to a gene: 11. CDR3 protein: CASSALAGGNTEAFF. In DNA form, the CDR3 reads TGCGCCAGTAGCGCCTTGGCAGGGGGCAACACTGAAGCTTTCTTT.

In regard to this clonotype: Its ends do not fully match the called genes, so a read error is possible. This chain uses TRBV6-6 with TRBJ2-4; TRBD2 might be the D (7 bases). Per germline, CDR1 MNHNY and CDR2 SVGAGI (reference sequence). This CDR3 region has 18 residues. As DNA, the CDR3 is TGTGTCAGCAGTTACTCTTTAGGAGCGGGACACCATAAAAACATTCAGTACTTC. It codes for CVSSYSLGAGHHKNIQYF.

The V gene is TRBV10-2, the J gene TRBJ2-3; 11 bases map to TRBD2. The germline V gene has CDR1 WSHSY and CDR2 SAAADI. The CDR3 spans 12 residues. V trimming: 10 bases; J trimming: 14 bases; junction bases outside the gene matches: 11. CDR3 amino acids: CANSHTSGRTYF. The DNA for the CDR3 is TGCGCCAACAGCCATACTAGCGGGAGAACGTATTTT.

Details on this clonotype: It may be a read error: a sequence one base away is much more abundant. The chain links TRBV30 to TRBJ2-1; TRBD1 might be the D (6 bases). Per the germline V gene, CDR1 is GTSNPN and CDR2 is SVGIG (reference sequence). V shed 2 bases and J shed 4 bases, with 18 bases lying between them. CDR3 length: 16 residues. The CDR3 DNA reads TGTGCCTGGAGTATACAGGGTACTAGTCCATACAATGAGCAGTTCTTC. Translating it yields CAWSIQGTSPYNEQFF. Full variable domain (outside the CDR3, taken from reference TRBV30 and TRBJ2-1): SQTIHQWPATLVQPVGSPLSLECTVEGTSNPNLYWYRQAAGRGLQLLFYSVGIGQISSEVPQNLSASRPQDRQFILSSKKLLLSDSGFYLCAWSIQGTSPYNEQFFGPGTRLTVL.

Of note for this clonotype: The CDR3 does not close with the conserved phenylalanine or tryptophan, likely indicating a read error. The CDR3 is CASSQGGGEQYL. The DNA for the CDR3 is TGCGCTAGCAGTCAGGGAGGGGGAGAGCAGTACCTC. The V call is TRBV4-3, the J call TRBJ2-7, with D perhaps matching TRBD2 (7 bases). The germline gives CDR1 LGHNA, CDR2 YSLEER. The CDR3 has 12 residues.

Comment on this clonotype: Since no conserved phenylalanine or tryptophan closes the CDR3, a read error is the likely cause. The chain couples TRBV11-1 to TRBJ2-1, with D perhaps matching TRBD1 or TRBD2 (5 bases each). The germline V gene has CDR1 SGHAT and CDR2 FQDESV (reference sequence). The CDR3 runs to 15 residues. Here the CDR3 DNA reads TGTGGCAGTAGCTTCCAGGGACCGCTGGACAATGAGCAGTTCTTA. The encoded protein is CGSSFQGPLDNEQFL.

Turning to this clonotype: A junction boundary mismatches the germline segment, possibly from a read error. V and J are TRBV11-1 and TRBJ1-6, with no clear D. The CDR3 is 13 residues long. CDR1 and CDR2 from the germline V gene are SGHAT and FQDESV (reference sequence). The CDR3 sequence is CASCLTLVSPLHF. The CDR3 coding sequence is TGTGCCAGCTGCCTGACACTGGTTTCACCCCTCCATTTT.

As to this clonotype: Germline is not matched at one junction end, which may reflect a read error. This rearrangement joins TRBV5-5 to TRBJ2-3, with a tentative D call TRBD2 (6 bases). Germline V gene lookup returns CDR1 SGHKS and CDR2 YYEKEE (reference sequence). This CDR3 is built from 15 residues. The CDR3 reads CARSLGSSGTDKQYF. The CDR3 nucleotides are TGTGCCAGGAGCTTGGGGAGTAGCGGAACAGATAAGCAGTATTTT.

The V gene is TRBV28, the J gene TRBJ1-2, with no clear D. Trimming shortened V by 7 bases and J by 5 bases, and 14 bases separated the two germline ends. There are 13 residues in the CDR3. CDR1 MDHEN and CDR2 SYDVKM come from the germline V gene. In DNA, the CDR3 is TGTGCCAGCAATTTGGAGAGGGCATATGGCTACACCTTC. It yields the protein CASNLERAYGYTF.

Points on this clonotype: The junction and the germline gene differ at one end; a read error may be behind it. The rearrangement uses TRBV29-1 and TRBJ2-2; maybe TRBD1 (6 bases). CDR3 size: 11 residues. The germline gives CDR1 SQVTM, CDR2 ANQGSEA. The CDR3 DNA follows: TGCAGCGCCAGGGGTAACGGGGAGCTTTTTTTT. Protein: CSARGNGELFF.

A note on this clonotype: This CDR3 is missing its conserved last phenylalanine or tryptophan, likely due to a read error. The DNA is omitted, as the CDR3 cannot be located on it reliably, and the CDR3 follows TCRdb's listing. The chain employs TRBV29-1 and TRBJ2-6. The CDR3 is 12 amino acids in total, end residues counted. The germline V gene has CDR1 SQVTM and CDR2 ANQGSEA. Here the CDR3 reads CSVVFGANVMTL.

Comments on this clonotype: The conserved phenylalanine or tryptophan normally closing the CDR3 is absent here, so this likely arose from a read error. This chain links TRBV10-2 with TRBJ2-1; 9 bases match TRBD2. Germline CDR1 is WSHSY and CDR2 is SAAADI. The CDR3 runs to 14 residues. CDR3: CASGTSGRGGEQFL. CDR3 sequence (DNA): TGCGCGAGCGGTACTAGCGGGCGTGGGGGTGAGCAGTTCTTA.

Notes on this clonotype: This may be a read error: a much more frequent sequence differs by one nucleotide. The chain has TRBV28 and TRBJ2-3; D unresolved. The CDR3 has 10 residues. Germline-derived CDR1 and CDR2 are MDHEN and SYDVKM. CDR3 in DNA: TGTGCCAGCAGTTTTGATATGCAGTATTTT. Amino acid sequence: CASSFDMQYF.

Of note for this clonotype: The junction shows a germline mismatch at one end, possibly a read error. V is TRBV6-6 and J is TRBJ2-3, with D uncertain. The CDR3 consists of 14 residues. Germline values: CDR1 MNHNY, CDR2 SVGAGI (reference sequence). CDR3 in amino acids: CASTYAAITDTQYF. DNA of the CDR3: TGTGCTAGCACTTACGCGGCTATAACAGATACGCAGTATTTT.

About this clonotype: A single base separates this from a much larger clone, so it may be a read error. The gene calls are TRBV25-1 and TRBJ1-4; D unclear. Germline CDR1 reads MGHDK; CDR2 reads SYGVNS. CDR3 length: 15 residues. The DNA for the CDR3 is TGTGCCAACAGTGATCCCGGTGCCTATAATGAAAAACTGTTTTTT. This encodes CANSDPGAYNEKLFF.

For this clonotype: The junction and the germline gene differ at one end; a read error may be behind it. The genes are TRBV29-1 and TRBJ1-1; weak D call: TRBD1 (6 bases). The CDR3 has 15 residues. The germline V gene encodes CDR1 SQVTM and CDR2 ANQGSEA. The CDR3 region is CSVEGGDTVNIEAFF. DNA of the CDR3: TGTAGCGTTGAAGGAGGGGACACAGTGAACATTGAAGCTTTCTTT.

Concerning this clonotype: One base away lies a much larger clone, so this may be a sequencing read error. This chain connects TRBV28 to TRBJ2-7; D unresolved. This CDR3 contains 13 residues. CDR1 and CDR2 from the germline V gene are MDHEN and SYDVKM. The CDR3 DNA reads TGTACCAGCAGTTTACCGGAATCCTACGAGCAGTACTTC. Its translation: CTSSLPESYEQYF.

About this clonotype itself: A read error may be the cause here, since a much bigger clone is one base away. The rearrangement links TRBV7-8 to TRBJ2-1; TRBD1 matches at 10 bases. The CDR3 runs to 13 residues. Germline CDR1 and CDR2: SGHVS and FQNEAQ. DNA of the CDR3: TGTGCCAGCAGCAGGGACAGGGGCCACGAGCAGTCCTTC. Protein product: CASSRDRGHEQSF.